The rows below give T cell receptor beta chains drawn from one sample of a study of low-dose radiotherapy and immunotherapy resistance in tumors. TCRdb reprocessed the reads via MiXCR and lists one record per CDR3 protein. The top ten hold less than 3.5% of the sample, which has tens of thousands of distinct CDR3 sequences, 15% to 20% seen once. The specimen comprised PBMCs, sampled before treatment. The receptors stem from a male donor with prostate cancer. The CDR3 runs from the conserved cysteine through the conserved F or W. A clone size is listed for some rows: how often the clone was seen (once, few, many), or a class if it is expanded.

>many|TRBV2
CASSEGGESDEKLFF
>many|TRBV10-3
CAISEPRSPYGYTF
>many|TRBV7-9
CASSSTLLLQYF
>many|TRBV7-8
CASSLAGTYYEQYF
>many|TRBV25-1
CASTLQGGIAKNIQYF
>many|TRBV19
CASRNRENTGELFF
>many|TRBV5-1
CASSLVGGSGTYEQYF
>many|TRBV2
CASSEVLAGAGGTQYF
>many|TRBV5-1
CASSLGGGTASYEQYF
>-|TRBV6-5
CATRGGAMGTDTQYF
>many|TRBV5-5
CASSLEDTQYF
>many|TRBV7-8
CASSLDWNTGELFF
>many|TRBV20-1
CSARDPSSPQETQYF
>many|TRBV27
CASSLTSGGAEDTQYF
>many|TRBV12-3/TRBV12-4
CASRLDRNSYNEQFF
>many|TRBV4-2
CASSHPTGRGGAPDTQYF
>many|TRBV11-2
CASSLGQGLYGYTF
>-|TRBV28
CASSLPGQGAYEQYF
>many|TRBV7-6
CASSPAVGGPSETQYF
>-|TRBV5-1
CASTPRGGDTGELFFF
>many|TRBV2
CASSGVAGGGTQYF
>many|TRBV5-6
CASSAYRDWDSNEKLFF
>many|TRBV7-9
CASSLSTNEKLFF
>many|TRBV12-3/TRBV12-4
CASSLSGEQYF
>many|TRBV7-2
CASSLGRQGYEQYF
>many|TRBV18
CASSPVRDISSEQYF
>-|TRBV5-1
CASSVTGTGGSGANVLTF
>many|TRBV15
CATSNGTSDWREQYF
>many|TRBV6-6
CASNPDRQGGEKLFF
>many|TRBV5-1
CASSWTGTGDSEQYF
>many|TRBV25-1
CASSRAGTYSPLHF
>many|TRBV10-3
CAIMGQGQETQYF
>many|TRBV18
CASSQQELYEQYF
>many|TRBV12-3/TRBV12-4
CASKERGGMNEQYF
>few|TRBV10-3
CAISYGDRVMDTQYF
>many|TRBV27
CASNLIGGSNQPQHF
>many|TRBV7-2
CASSLPAEEEQYF
>few|TRBV24-1
CATSDAGSRGDQETQYF
>-|TRBV6-5
CASSYDRNQPQHF
>many|TRBV10-3
CAISGGRGLDEQYF
>few|TRBV6-2/TRBV6-3
CASSYHRETHTEAFF
>many|TRBV9
CASSETSTDTQYF
>many|TRBV7-9
CASSLMLAGANVLTF
>many|TRBV7-9
CASSLQRDSPLHF
>many|TRBV7-2
CASRRTTNTGELFF
>-|TRBV2
CASTVGNRGYTF
>many|TRBV3-1
CASSQDREVGQETQYF
>many|TRBV11-2
CASSPGQRRGYTF
>-|TRBV2
CASTHSGSSVEQFF
>many|TRBV7-9
CASEPEGGYEQYF
>many|TRBV5-1
CASSLVSPTYNEQFF